What follows are 27 T cell receptor beta chains derived from one specimen sequenced in a study of OX40 agonist ivuxolimab in advanced cancers. Generated by immunoSEQ multiplex PCR, the TCRdb table keeps only in-frame clones and is missing some. The sample contains about 36,000 clones, around 85% of which appear only once. Sequenced material: CD4+ or CD8+ T cells sorted from blood, taken in a trial of the OX40 agonist ivuxolimab. Receptor source: an adult with an advanced solid tumor such as melanoma, head and neck, liver or kidney cancer.

The gene calls are TRBV11-2 and TRBJ1-2; tentatively, D is TRBD1 (5 bases). This CDR3 is 17 amino acids long. Germline loops: CDR1 SGHAT, CDR2 FQNNGV. Trimming pared 5 bases from V and 2 bases from J, leaving 21 bases between. As DNA, the CDR3 is TGTGCCAGCAGCGCCGCTGGGACGTTTCCCATAAACTATGGCTACACCTTC. It codes for CASSAAGTFPINYGYTF. The full variable domain, completed using reference TRBV11-2 and TRBJ1-2, is EAGVAQSPRYKIIEKRQSVAFWCNPISGHATLYWYQQILGQGPKLLIQFQNNGVVDDSQLPKDRFSAERLKGVDSTLKIQPAKLEDSAVYLCASSAAGTFPINYGYTFGSGTRLTVV.

This clone was observed a few times. This rearrangement joins TRBV5-5 to TRBJ1-2; maybe TRBD1 (5 bases). Trimming removed 4 bases from V and 2 bases from J, with 15 bases in between. The CDR3 is 15 residues long. Germline CDR1 reads SGHKS; CDR2 reads YYEKEE (reference sequence). Here the CDR3 DNA reads TGTGCCAGCAGCGACCACCCTACAGGCAACTATGGCTACACCTTC. Translation: CASSDHPTGNYGYTF.

The CDR3 sequence is CASSLWGEGWDEQYF. The CDR3 DNA sequence: TGTGCCAGCAGTTTATGGGGGGAGGGATGGGACGAGCAGTACTTC. The V gene is TRBV27, the J gene TRBJ2-7; 7 nucleotides line up with TRBD2. The ends lost 1 base at V and 5 bases at J; junction bases unmatched: 8. CDR1 and CDR2 from the germline V gene are MNHEY and SMNVEV (reference sequence). The CDR3 is made up of 15 amino acids.

Details on this clone: Since the CDR3 does not end with the conserved phenylalanine or tryptophan, this likely comes from a read error. The gene calls are TRBV30 and TRBJ1-6, with 8 bases identical to TRBD1. The length of the CDR3 is 14 residues. Trimming removed 3 bases from V and 9 bases from J; junction bases left unmatched: 7. Germline V lookup: CDR1 GTSNPN, CDR2 SVGIG (reference sequence). The CDR3 DNA follows: TGTGCCTGGAGCCCGGGGACAGGATTTTCACCCCTCCACCTT. Translated, it gives CAWSPGTGFSPLHL.

The CDR3 region is CASSLGQGNTQYF. The CDR3 DNA is TGTGCCAGCAGCTTAGGCCAGGGGAATACCCAGTACTTC. This chain joins TRBV7-2 and TRBJ2-5, with D possibly being TRBD1 (6 bases). The V gene's germline CDR1 is SGHTA and CDR2 FQGNSA. CDR3 length: 13 amino acids. Between the trimmed V and J ends, which lost 1 base and 8 bases, there was a span of 11 bases.

The V gene is TRBV6-1, the J gene TRBJ2-7; 7 bases match TRBD1. Germline loops: CDR1 MNHNS, CDR2 SASEGT. CDR3 size: 14 residues. The junction had 6 bases not matched to a gene; V was cut back by 5 bases and J by 2 bases. The CDR3 DNA sequence: TGTGCCAGCAGTAACCGGGACAGCACCTACGAGCAGTACTTC. Its protein is CASSNRDSTYEQYF.

V usage is TRBV30 and J usage is TRBJ2-1; D ambiguous. The CDR3 sequence is 10 residues long. V lost 0 bases to trimming and J lost 9 bases, with 3 bases between them. Per the germline V gene, CDR1 is GTSNPN and CDR2 is SVGIG (reference sequence). CDR3 in amino acids: CAWSVTEQFF. CDR3 nucleotide sequence: TGTGCCTGGAGTGTAACTGAGCAGTTCTTC.

The chain uses TRBV27 and TRBJ2-5; 9 nucleotides agree with TRBD1. The J call is in doubt because the DNA end fits TRBJ2-7 better. The CDR3 covers 18 residues. In germline, CDR1 is MNHEY, CDR2 SMNVEV (reference sequence). CDR3 amino acids: CASSYTIIPGQGRHEQYF. The CDR3 coding sequence is TGTGCCAGCAGCTACACTATAATACCGGGACAGGGCCGCCACGAGCAGTACTTC.

The table lists this clone with a count of one. This sequence joins TRBV19 and TRBJ1-5; D is perhaps TRBD1 (5 bases). This CDR3 has 15 residues. Germline V gene lookup returns CDR1 LNHDA and CDR2 SQIVND (reference sequence). The ends were cut back, 9 bases at V and 2 bases at J, with 17 bases in the middle. CDR3 sequence (DNA): TGTGCCAGCCGAAGGTCCGGGGGAGGCAATCAGCCCCAGCATTTT. This encodes CASRRSGGGNQPQHF.

The rearrangement uses TRBV10-3 and TRBJ2-7; 9 bases map to TRBD1. J was trimmed by 7 bases and V by 6 bases; bases with no gene match: 13. Germline V gene data show CDR1 as ENHRY and CDR2 as SYGVKD. This CDR3 is built from 15 residues. CDR3 region: CAIRARTGDTGEQYF. The CDR3 DNA is TGTGCCATCAGAGCAAGGACAGGGGACACAGGGGAGCAGTACTTC.

V gene TRBV5-4 combines with J gene TRBJ2-7, with 10 bases matching TRBD1. Germline assignment: CDR1 SGHNT and CDR2 YYREEE (reference sequence). The CDR3 sequence is 16 residues long. J was trimmed by 4 bases and V by 3 bases; bases with no gene match: 10. CDR3 nucleotides: TGTGCCAGCAGCTCCGGGACAGGGGCCTACCAATACGAGCAGTACTTC. It codes for CASSSGTGAYQYEQYF.

The J gene is TRBJ2-2, the V gene TRBV5-5, with a weak D call TRBD1 (5 bases). This CDR3 comprises 16 residues. Looked up from germline, CDR1 is SGHKS and CDR2 is YYEKEE (reference sequence). V lost 1 base to trimming and J lost 5 bases, with 15 bases between them. The CDR3 is CASSLLPGQATGELFF. Here the CDR3 DNA reads TGTGCCAGCAGCTTGCTTCCAGGGCAAGCAACCGGGGAGCTGTTTTTT.

V usage is TRBV7-8 and J usage is TRBJ1-2; the D is unclear. Deletions cut 1 base from V and 5 bases from J, with 11 bases between. The V gene's germline CDR1 is SGHVS and CDR2 FQNEAQ. The CDR3 loop spans 14 amino acids. The CDR3 spells CASSLGRGPYGYTF. The CDR3 nucleotides read TGTGCCAGCAGCTTAGGCCGGGGTCCGTATGGCTACACCTTC.

The chain links TRBV11-2 to TRBJ2-7; 9 positions agree with TRBD1. This CDR3 region has 15 residues. CDR1 SGHAT and CDR2 FQNNGV come from the germline V gene. V shed 3 bases and J 2 bases; nucleotides not matched to a gene: 5. As DNA, the CDR3 is TGTGCCAGCAGCTTGGGGGACAGGGTCACCTACGAGCAGTACTTC. It translates to CASSLGDRVTYEQYF.

The chain uses TRBV5-1 and TRBJ2-3; D unresolved. This CDR3 has 15 residues. The ends were cut back, 2 bases at V and 3 bases at J, with 13 bases in the middle. Germline assignment: CDR1 SGHRS and CDR2 YFSETQ. Written as DNA, the CDR3 is TGCGCCAGCAGCTTCCAACAACCGCGGACAGATACGCAGTATTTT. The encoded protein is CASSFQQPRTDTQYF. Full variable domain (missing parts from reference TRBV5-1 and TRBJ2-3): KAGVTQTPRYLIKTRGQQVTLSCSPISGHRSVSWYQQTPGQGLQFLFEYFSETQRNKGNFPGRFSGRQFSNSRSEMNVSTLELGDSALYLCASSFQQPRTDTQYFGPGTRLTVL.

The V and J genes are TRBV14 and TRBJ2-2, with D unclear. Germline CDR1 SGHDN, CDR2 FVKESK. Deletions cut 6 bases from V and 0 bases from J, with 14 bases between. The CDR3 covers 16 residues. The CDR3 loop reads CASSRQAPANTGELFF. CDR3 coding DNA: TGTGCCAGCAGTCGTCAGGCGCCCGCGAACACCGGGGAGCTGTTTTTT.

The rearrangement uses TRBV7-9 and TRBJ2-1; TRBD2 agrees at 10 bases. The J segment lost 5 bases and the V segment lost 5 bases, leaving 6 bases of the junction unmatched. Germline CDR1 reads SEHNR; CDR2 reads FQNEAQ (reference sequence). This CDR3 region has 15 residues. CDR3 sequence reads: CASSPKRGGDNEQFF. CDR3 bases: TGTGCCAGCAGCCCAAAGCGGGGGGGTGACAATGAGCAGTTCTTC.

The J gene is TRBJ1-1, the V gene TRBV10-1, with 8 bases that match TRBD1. The V gene's germline CDR1 is WNHNN and CDR2 SYGVQD (reference sequence). Trimming cost V 4 bases and J 11 bases; bases outside gene matches: 6. The CDR3 consists of 12 residues. The CDR3 loop is CASSVHRGSAFF. The CDR3 DNA reads as TGCGCCAGCAGTGTTCACAGGGGGAGTGCTTTCTTT.

The genes are TRBV5-1 and TRBJ2-7, with 9 nucleotides matching TRBD2. In germline, CDR1 is SGHRS, CDR2 YFSETQ. Trimming removed 5 bases from V and 2 bases from J; junction bases left unmatched: 8. The CDR3 spans 15 residues. The CDR3 loop reads CASRAIAGETYEQYF. The CDR3 region has the DNA TGCGCCAGCAGGGCGATAGCGGGGGAGACCTACGAGCAGTACTTC.

The rearrangement joins TRBV5-1 to TRBJ2-3; possible D gene TRBD1, 5 bases. The V gene's germline CDR1 is SGHRS and CDR2 YFSETQ. The V gene lost 0 bases and the J gene lost 4 bases, with 12 bases spanning the gap. The CDR3 totals 15 residues. The CDR3 region is CASSLEGAPPDTQYF. In DNA form, the CDR3 reads TGCGCCAGCAGCTTGGAAGGGGCCCCCCCAGATACGCAGTATTTT.

The genes are TRBV28 and TRBJ2-7; D is unclear. From germline, CDR1 is MDHEN and CDR2 SYDVKM. The CDR3 totals 11 residues. The germline V and J ends were trimmed by 5 bases and 2 bases, with 4 bases remaining between them. CDR3 in DNA: TGTGCCAGCAGTGAAACCTACGAGCAGTACTTC. This codes for CASSETYEQYF.

This chain uses TRBV18 with TRBJ2-2; D could derive from TRBD1 or TRBD2 (6 bases each). Germline loops: CDR1 KGHSH, CDR2 LQKENI. The CDR3 covers 16 residues. Deletions cut 3 bases from V and 4 bases from J, with 15 bases between. CDR3: CASSPFRGPGTGELFF. The CDR3 nucleotides read TGTGCCAGCTCACCGTTTCGGGGGCCCGGCACCGGGGAGCTGTTTTTT.

V is TRBV5-1 and J is TRBJ1-1; D is unresolved. Germline values: CDR1 SGHRS, CDR2 YFSETQ. The CDR3 consists of 16 residues. Trimming took off 1 base at V and 1 base at J, with 14 bases between the two ends. The CDR3 coding sequence is TGCGCCAGCAGCTTGAACCCACTAACTAAGAACACTGAAGCTTTCTTT. This gives the protein CASSLNPLTKNTEAFF.

This clone was found a few times. V usage is TRBV28 and J usage is TRBJ2-2; 10 bases map to TRBD2. Trimming at V came to 3 bases and at J to 6 bases, leaving 4 bases not matched to a gene. The length of the CDR3 is 15 residues. CDR1 is MDHEN, CDR2 SYDVKM, per germline. CDR3 sequence reads: CASSLSGGAAGELFF. In nucleotides, the CDR3 is TGTGCCAGCAGTTTGAGCGGGGGGGCCGCCGGGGAGCTGTTTTTT.

The chain joins TRBV2 to TRBJ2-5, with no clear D. V was pared by 3 bases and J by 4 bases, with 6 bases between. The CDR3 runs to 12 residues. Per germline, CDR1 SNHLY and CDR2 FYNNEI. CDR3 coding DNA: TGTGCCAGCAGTGACGGCGGAGAGACCCAGTACTTC. It translates to CASSDGGETQYF.

The gene calls are TRBV29-1 and TRBJ1-2; D ambiguous. The germline V gene has CDR1 SQVTM and CDR2 ANQGSEA. The CDR3 is 12 amino acids. Deletions cut 4 bases from V and 6 bases from J, with 12 bases between. CDR3 bases: TGCAGCGTTGGGACTTACGAACATGGCTACACCTTC. Its translation is CSVGTYEHGYTF.

The V and J genes are TRBV28 and TRBJ2-1; TRBD2 aligns across 12 bases. J lost 0 bases, V lost 6 bases, and 6 bases had no gene match. From germline, CDR1 is MDHEN and CDR2 SYDVKM. CDR3 length: 17 residues. CDR3 bases: TGTGCCAGCAGCACCCAACTAGCGGGAGGCTCCTACAATGAGCAGTTCTTC. As protein: CASSTQLAGGSYNEQFF.